What follows describes a single T cell receptor beta chain. These data come from a study of shared clonotypes between healthy human individuals. Study context: CD4 naive and memory got three plates each, CD8 naive two, CD8 memory one.

Naive CD8 cells lacked CD45RO and underwent positive selection for CCR7, leaving out terminally differentiated effector memory CD45RA+ cells. The data were produced by immunoSEQ multiplex PCR, yet TCRdb's version contains in-frame clones alone and is incomplete. The sample carries about 700,000 clones, about 92% recorded once. V lost 3 bases to trimming and J lost 1 base, with 16 bases between them. CDR3 length equals 16 residues. Germline V lookup: CDR1 SGDLS, CDR2 YYNGEE. This TCR came from a man in his thirties or forties in good health. The chain links TRBV9 to TRBJ1-1; D not certain. Material for sequencing was naive CD8+ T cells sorted from blood. The CDR3 loop is CASSDSYGEGNTEAFF. CDR3 bases: TGTGCCAGCAGCGATTCCTACGGGGAAGGGAACACTGAAGCTTTCTTT.